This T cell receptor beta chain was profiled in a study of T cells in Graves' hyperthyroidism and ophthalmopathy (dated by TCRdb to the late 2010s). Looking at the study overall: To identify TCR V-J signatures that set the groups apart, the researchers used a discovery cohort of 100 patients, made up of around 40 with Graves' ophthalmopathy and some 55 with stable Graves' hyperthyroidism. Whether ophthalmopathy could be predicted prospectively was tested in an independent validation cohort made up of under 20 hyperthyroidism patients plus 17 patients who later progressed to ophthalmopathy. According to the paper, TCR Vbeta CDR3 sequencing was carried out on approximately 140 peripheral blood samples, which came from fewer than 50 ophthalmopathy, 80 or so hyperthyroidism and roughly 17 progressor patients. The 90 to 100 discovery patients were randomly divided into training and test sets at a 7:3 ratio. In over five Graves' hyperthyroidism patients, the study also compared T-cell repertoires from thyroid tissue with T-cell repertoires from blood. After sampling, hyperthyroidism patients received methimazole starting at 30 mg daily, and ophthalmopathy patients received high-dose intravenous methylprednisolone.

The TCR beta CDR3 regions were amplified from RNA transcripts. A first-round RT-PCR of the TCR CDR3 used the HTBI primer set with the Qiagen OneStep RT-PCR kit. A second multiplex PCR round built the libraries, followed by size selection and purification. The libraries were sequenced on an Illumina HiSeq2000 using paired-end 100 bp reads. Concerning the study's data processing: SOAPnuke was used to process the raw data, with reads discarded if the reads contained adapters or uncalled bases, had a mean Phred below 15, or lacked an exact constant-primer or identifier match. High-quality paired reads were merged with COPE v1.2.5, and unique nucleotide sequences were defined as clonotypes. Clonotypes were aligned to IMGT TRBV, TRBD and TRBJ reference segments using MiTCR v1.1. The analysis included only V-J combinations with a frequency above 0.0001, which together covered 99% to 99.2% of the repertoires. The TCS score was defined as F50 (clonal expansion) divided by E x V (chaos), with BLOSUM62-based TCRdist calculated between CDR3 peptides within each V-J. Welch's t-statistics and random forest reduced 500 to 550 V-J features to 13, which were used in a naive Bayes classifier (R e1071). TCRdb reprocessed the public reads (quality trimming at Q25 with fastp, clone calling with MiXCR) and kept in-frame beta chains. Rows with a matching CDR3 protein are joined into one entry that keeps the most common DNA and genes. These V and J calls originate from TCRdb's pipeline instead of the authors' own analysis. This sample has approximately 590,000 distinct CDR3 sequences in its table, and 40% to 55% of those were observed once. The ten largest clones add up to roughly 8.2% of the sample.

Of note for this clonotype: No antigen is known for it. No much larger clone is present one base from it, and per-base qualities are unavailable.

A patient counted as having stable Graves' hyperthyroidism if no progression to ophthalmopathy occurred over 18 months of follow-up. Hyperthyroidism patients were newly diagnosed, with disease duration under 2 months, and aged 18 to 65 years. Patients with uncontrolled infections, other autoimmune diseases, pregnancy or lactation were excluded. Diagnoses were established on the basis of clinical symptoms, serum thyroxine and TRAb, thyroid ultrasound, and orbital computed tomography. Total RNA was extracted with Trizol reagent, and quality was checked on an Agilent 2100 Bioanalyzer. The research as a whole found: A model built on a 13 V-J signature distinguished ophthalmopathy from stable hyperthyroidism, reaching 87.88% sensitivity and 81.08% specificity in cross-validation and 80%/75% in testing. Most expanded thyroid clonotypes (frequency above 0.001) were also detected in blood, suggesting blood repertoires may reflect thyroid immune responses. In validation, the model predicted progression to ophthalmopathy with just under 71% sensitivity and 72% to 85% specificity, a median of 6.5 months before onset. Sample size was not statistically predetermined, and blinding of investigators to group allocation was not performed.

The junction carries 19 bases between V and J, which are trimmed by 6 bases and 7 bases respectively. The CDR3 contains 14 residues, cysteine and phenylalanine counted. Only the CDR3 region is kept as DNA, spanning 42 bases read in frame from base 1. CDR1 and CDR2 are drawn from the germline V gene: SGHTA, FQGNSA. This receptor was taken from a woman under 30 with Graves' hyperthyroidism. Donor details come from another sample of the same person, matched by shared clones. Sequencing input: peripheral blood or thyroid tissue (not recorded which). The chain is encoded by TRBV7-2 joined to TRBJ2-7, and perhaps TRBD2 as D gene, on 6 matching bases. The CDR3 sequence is CASSLLEGLREQYF. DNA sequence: TGTGCCAGCAGTTTATTGGAGGGTTTACGGGAGCAGTACTTC.